A selection of T cell receptor beta chains follows, all from one sample in a study of Graves' ophthalmopathy and Graves' hyperthyroidism. In TCRdb, the multiplex PCR reads were re-called with MiXCR into one record per CDR3 protein. The repertoire holds about 400,000 distinct CDR3 sequences, with about 16% as singletons. The sequenced sample was peripheral blood. The receptors come from a woman aged 18-35 years with Graves' ophthalmopathy. The CDR3 runs from the conserved cysteine through the conserved F or W. D genes are given only for firm matches. Not every row has a clone size; where given, it reads once, few, many or a size class.

V gene: TRBV7-8; clone size: -; D gene: -; J gene: TRBJ2-7; CDR3 protein: CASSLAPGPSYEQYF; CDR3 DNA: TGTGCCAGCAGCTTAGCGCCCGGTCCCTCCTACGAGCAGTACTTC
V gene: TRBV28; clone size: many; D gene: TRBD2; J gene: TRBJ2-7; CDR3 protein: CASSPQLAGSYEQYF; CDR3 DNA: TGTGCCAGCAGTCCCCAACTAGCGGGTTCCTACGAGCAGTACTTC
V gene: TRBV6-1; clone size: many; D gene: -; J gene: TRBJ1-6; CDR3 protein: CASIGRGSENSPLHF; CDR3 DNA: TGTGCCAGCATCGGCCGGGGATCGGAGAATTCACCCCTCCACTTT
V gene: TRBV25-1; clone size: few; D gene: -; J gene: TRBJ2-7; CDR3 protein: CASSDDGMDHPLPYEQYF; CDR3 DNA: TGTGCCAGCAGTGACGACGGAATGGACCACCCACTCCCATACGAGCAGTACTTC
V gene: TRBV30; clone size: many; D gene: -; J gene: TRBJ1-5; CDR3 protein: CAWSVTMGQPQHF; CDR3 DNA: TGTGCCTGGAGTGTGACTATGGGACAGCCCCAGCATTTT
V gene: TRBV30; clone size: many; D gene: -; J gene: TRBJ1-2; CDR3 protein: CAWTANYGYTF; CDR3 DNA: TGTGCCTGGACAGCTAACTATGGCTACACCTTC
V gene: TRBV13; clone size: many; D gene: -; J gene: TRBJ1-3; CDR3 protein: CASSSSGGNTIYF; CDR3 DNA: TGTGCCAGCAGCTCAAGTGGGGGGAACACCATATATTTT
V gene: TRBV5-1; clone size: many; D gene: TRBD1; J gene: TRBJ1-3; CDR3 protein: CASSPRQGGGSGNTIYF; CDR3 DNA: TGCGCCAGCAGCCCTAGACAGGGGGGAGGCTCTGGAAACACCATATATTTT
V gene: TRBV7-2; clone size: many; D gene: TRBD2; J gene: TRBJ2-7; CDR3 protein: CASSWGGAYEQYF; CDR3 DNA: TGTGCCAGCAGCTGGGGGGGAGCCTACGAGCAGTACTTC
V gene: TRBV6-6; clone size: many; D gene: -; J gene: TRBJ2-7; CDR3 protein: CASSFTGGSYEQYF; CDR3 DNA: TGTGCCAGCAGTTTTACCGGGGGATCCTACGAGCAGTACTTC
V gene: TRBV6-1; clone size: many; D gene: -; J gene: TRBJ1-1; CDR3 protein: CASSEGTAGPTEAFF; CDR3 DNA: TGTGCCAGCAGTGAAGGGACAGCCGGGCCCACTGAAGCTTTCTTT
V gene: TRBV20-1; clone size: many; D gene: -; J gene: TRBJ2-7; CDR3 protein: CSARDLPSEQYF; CDR3 DNA: TGCAGTGCTAGAGACCTTCCCTCCGAGCAGTACTTC
V gene: TRBV29-1; clone size: many; D gene: -; J gene: TRBJ2-7; CDR3 protein: CSVEGDQGYEQYF; CDR3 DNA: TGCAGCGTCGAGGGGGACCAGGGGTACGAGCAGTACTTC
V gene: TRBV30; clone size: many; D gene: -; J gene: TRBJ2-7; CDR3 protein: CAWNGGKGSYEQYF; CDR3 DNA: TGTGCCTGGAATGGCGGGAAGGGGTCCTACGAGCAGTACTTC
V gene: TRBV7-8; clone size: many; D gene: -; J gene: TRBJ1-6; CDR3 protein: CASSLDGVLGSPLHF; CDR3 DNA: TGTGCCAGCAGCTTAGATGGAGTGTTGGGGTCACCCCTCCACTTT
V gene: TRBV6-1; clone size: many; D gene: -; J gene: TRBJ1-2; CDR3 protein: CASTSPPYGYTF; CDR3 DNA: TGTGCCAGCACCTCTCCACCCTATGGCTACACCTTC
V gene: TRBV6-2/TRBV6-3; clone size: many; D gene: -; J gene: TRBJ2-7; CDR3 protein: CASRGVIQGSYEQYF; CDR3 DNA: TGTGCCAGCAGAGGGGTGATTCAGGGATCCTACGAGCAGTACTTC
V gene: TRBV6-2/TRBV6-3; clone size: many; D gene: TRBD2; J gene: TRBJ2-2; CDR3 protein: CASSYPGLAGAGNTGELFF; CDR3 DNA: TGTGCCAGCAGTTACCCGGGACTAGCGGGAGCGGGTAACACCGGGGAGCTGTTTTTT
V gene: TRBV4-3; clone size: few; D gene: -; J gene: TRBJ2-7; CDR3 protein: CASSQLGGQGSYEQYF; CDR3 DNA: TGCGCCAGCAGCCAATTGGGTGGGCAGGGCTCCTACGAGCAGTACTTC
V gene: TRBV12-3/TRBV12-4; clone size: few; D gene: TRBD1; J gene: TRBJ1-1; CDR3 protein: CASSSPLGTGENTEAFF; CDR3 DNA: TGTGCCAGCAGTTCTCCTTTAGGGACAGGGGAGAACACTGAAGCTTTCTTT
V gene: TRBV11-2; clone size: many; D gene: -; J gene: TRBJ2-5; CDR3 protein: CASRNQGRETQYF; CDR3 DNA: TGTGCCAGCAGAAATCAGGGACGAGAGACCCAGTACTTC
V gene: TRBV2; clone size: many; D gene: -; J gene: TRBJ1-1; CDR3 protein: CASSELRLATEAFF; CDR3 DNA: TGTGCCAGCAGTGAACTTAGGTTAGCCACTGAAGCTTTCTTT
V gene: TRBV12-3/TRBV12-4; clone size: many; D gene: TRBD1; J gene: TRBJ1-1; CDR3 protein: CASSFWDSRSEAFF; CDR3 DNA: TGTGCCAGCAGTTTTTGGGACAGCCGGTCTGAAGCTTTCTTT
V gene: TRBV6-2/TRBV6-3; clone size: -; D gene: TRBD1; J gene: TRBJ2-4; CDR3 protein: CASSSPGQGGIQYF; CDR3 DNA: TGTGCCAGCAGTTCCCCCGGACAGGGAGGCATTCAGTACTTC
V gene: TRBV28; clone size: -; D gene: -; J gene: TRBJ2-7; CDR3 protein: CASSPPTTNYEQYF; CDR3 DNA: TGTGCCAGCAGTCCTCCAACTACCAACTACGAGCAGTACTTC
V gene: TRBV7-3; clone size: -; D gene: -; J gene: TRBJ2-7; CDR3 protein: CASSQLDGPYEQYF; CDR3 DNA: TGTGCCAGCAGCCAACTCGACGGACCCTACGAGCAGTACTTC
V gene: TRBV10-3; clone size: many; D gene: TRBD1; J gene: TRBJ1-5; CDR3 protein: CAIGQGGQPQHF; CDR3 DNA: TGTGCCATCGGACAGGGAGGTCAGCCCCAGCATTTT
V gene: TRBV12-3/TRBV12-4; clone size: many; D gene: -; J gene: TRBJ2-7; CDR3 protein: CASSLGIGPTYEQYF; CDR3 DNA: TGTGCCAGCAGTTTAGGAATAGGGCCGACCTACGAGCAGTACTTC
V gene: TRBV7-8; clone size: many; D gene: -; J gene: TRBJ2-7; CDR3 protein: CASSFNLDYEQYF; CDR3 DNA: TGTGCCAGCAGCTTTAATCTGGACTACGAGCAGTACTTC
V gene: TRBV14; clone size: many; D gene: TRBD1; J gene: TRBJ1-6; CDR3 protein: CASSLTGPLSPLHF; CDR3 DNA: TGTGCCAGCAGCCTGACAGGGCCCCTTTCACCCCTCCACTTT
V gene: TRBV19; clone size: many; D gene: -; J gene: TRBJ1-5; CDR3 protein: CASNQGGNQPQHF; CDR3 DNA: TGTGCCAGTAACCAGGGAGGTAATCAGCCCCAGCATTTT
V gene: TRBV11-2; clone size: -; D gene: -; J gene: TRBJ1-4; CDR3 protein: CASSSLRVYGEKLFF; CDR3 DNA: TGTGCCAGCAGCTCCCTTAGGGTATATGGTGAAAAACTGTTTTTT
V gene: TRBV11-2; clone size: many; D gene: -; J gene: TRBJ1-6; CDR3 protein: CASSLNPSPEPLHF; CDR3 DNA: TGTGCCAGCAGCTTAAACCCATCCCCGGAACCCCTCCACTTT
V gene: TRBV12-3/TRBV12-4; clone size: many; D gene: -; J gene: TRBJ1-2; CDR3 protein: CASSSPGEGLHGYTF; CDR3 DNA: TGTGCCAGCAGTTCCCCCGGCGAGGGGCTGCATGGCTACACCTTC
V gene: TRBV7-4; clone size: many; D gene: TRBD1; J gene: TRBJ2-7; CDR3 protein: CASSLEGTGRPSLYEQYF; CDR3 DNA: TGTGCCAGCAGCTTAGAGGGGACAGGTCGACCTTCCCTATACGAGCAGTACTTC
V gene: TRBV7-2; clone size: many; D gene: TRBD1; J gene: TRBJ1-1; CDR3 protein: CASRTGQGSTEAFF; CDR3 DNA: TGTGCCAGCAGGACGGGACAGGGGAGCACTGAAGCTTTCTTT
V gene: TRBV6-5; clone size: many; D gene: TRBD1; J gene: TRBJ2-7; CDR3 protein: CASSSGQGTYEQYF; CDR3 DNA: TGTGCCAGCAGTTCCGGACAGGGGACCTACGAGCAGTACTTC
V gene: TRBV18; clone size: few; D gene: -; J gene: TRBJ1-2; CDR3 protein: CASTLDQGLSGYTF; CDR3 DNA: TGTGCCAGCACATTGGATCAGGGACTGTCGGGCTACACCTTC
V gene: TRBV7-2; clone size: many; D gene: TRBD1; J gene: TRBJ2-7; CDR3 protein: CASSLADRVSYEQYF; CDR3 DNA: TGTGCCAGCAGCTTAGCGGACAGGGTCTCCTACGAGCAGTACTTC
V gene: TRBV6-1; clone size: many; D gene: TRBD2; J gene: TRBJ2-5; CDR3 protein: CASSELAGGEETQYF; CDR3 DNA: TGTGCCAGCAGTGAACTAGCGGGGGGGGAGGAGACCCAGTACTTC